Shown below are 30 T cell receptor beta chains from a single sample sequenced in a study of T cells in Graves' hyperthyroidism and ophthalmopathy. TCR beta CDR3 regions were amplified from RNA transcripts. Using the HTBI primer set, a first-round RT-PCR was run on the TCR CDR3. From the multiplex PCR reads, TCRdb called clonotypes with MiXCR, one entry per CDR3 protein. The sample carries about 320,000 distinct CDR3 sequences, 15% to 20% recorded once. The sample was blood. The receptors here all came from a man aged 25 to 40 with Graves' hyperthyroidism.

This clonotype has at least ten counts. The rearrangement joins TRBV7-2 to TRBJ1-1; D possibly corresponds to TRBD1 (5 bases). Trimming pared 4 bases from V and 8 bases from J, leaving 8 bases between. This CDR3 contains 11 residues. Germline V CDR1 and CDR2: SGHTA, FQGNSA. CDR3 protein: CASSSWTEAFF. The CDR3 nucleotides are TGTGCCAGCAGCTCCTGGACAGAAGCTTTCTTT.

This clonotype has only a few counts. V is TRBV20-1 and J is TRBJ2-3, with D perhaps matching TRBD2 (6 bases). This CDR3 region has 13 residues. V dropped 7 bases and J dropped 1 base, with 12 bases sitting between them. Germline V CDR1 and CDR2: DFQATT, SNEGSKA (reference sequence). The CDR3 DNA follows: TGCAGTGTGGGGGGAGTGGGCACAGATACGCAGTATTTT. Its translation: CSVGGVGTDTQYF.

The table lists this clonotype with many counts. Here the CDR3 reads CASRRIAGELFF. CDR3 DNA sequence: TGTGCCAGCAGGCGTATAGCCGGGGAGCTGTTTTTT. This rearrangement joins TRBV12-3 or TRBV12-4 to TRBJ2-2; D unclear. The CDR3 length is 12 residues. V lost 6 bases and J lost 6, with 8 bases in between.

This clonotype was picked up many times. CDR3 sequence: CSALGTSADNEQFF. CDR3 nucleotides: TGCAGTGCCCTGGGGACTAGCGCCGACAATGAGCAGTTCTTC. This chain uses TRBV20-1 with TRBJ2-1; TRBD2 matches at 10 bases. V lost 6 bases and J lost 5; bases outside the gene matches: 7. Germline V lookup: CDR1 DFQATT, CDR2 SNEGSKA (reference sequence). The CDR3 consists of 14 residues.

This clonotype occurred a few times. The genes are TRBV7-3 and TRBJ2-3, with TRBD2 matching 8 bases. Looked up from germline, CDR1 is SGHTA and CDR2 is FQGTGA. Trimming took 5 bases from V and 5 from J; bases not matched to a gene: 6. The CDR3 spans 14 residues. CDR3 nucleotides: TGTGCCAGCAGCCCTTCGGGGGGGGGAGATACGCAGTATTTT. It encodes CASSPSGGGDTQYF.

This clonotype came up many times. The chain is built from TRBV11-2 and TRBJ2-7; the D is unclear. There are 14 residues in the CDR3. Deletions cut 3 bases from V and 0 bases from J, with 9 bases between. Germline V CDR1 and CDR2: SGHAT, FQNNGV. For the CDR3, the DNA is TGTGCCAGCAGCTTTTCCCTGAGCTCCTACGAGCAGTACTTC. Encoded protein: CASSFSLSSYEQYF.

This clonotype occurred a few times. The rearrangement joins TRBV20-1 to TRBJ2-2; 8 bases match TRBD2. The CDR3 sequence is 17 residues long. The J segment lost 5 bases and the V segment lost 0 bases, leaving 11 bases of the junction unmatched. Germline values: CDR1 DFQATT, CDR2 SNEGSKA (reference sequence). The CDR3: CSARDRRRGAGTGELFF. The CDR3 DNA reads as TGCAGTGCTAGAGATCGGCGGCGGGGGGCCGGGACCGGGGAGCTGTTTTTT.

This clonotype was seen at least ten times. CDR3 bases: TGTGCCAGCAGCTTAAGTCTAGCGGGCGGTAGCTCCTACAATGAGCAGTTCTTC. Translation gives CASSLSLAGGSSYNEQFF. The chain is built from TRBV11-3 and TRBJ2-1; 8 nucleotides line up with TRBD2. This CDR3 is 18 amino acids long. Germline values: CDR1 SGHNT, CDR2 YENEEA. Losses at the gene ends were 2 bases for V and 0 bases for J; bases not matched to a gene: 9.

This clonotype was recorded many times. The gene calls are TRBV30 and TRBJ2-7, with D perhaps matching TRBD1 (5 bases). V lost 4 bases to trimming and J lost 2 bases, with 12 bases between them. The V gene's germline CDR1 is GTSNPN and CDR2 SVGIG (reference sequence). The CDR3 is 13 amino acids. The CDR3 reads CAWTAGWAYEQYF. The CDR3 nucleotides read TGTGCCTGGACGGCAGGGTGGGCCTACGAGCAGTACTTC.

As to this clonotype: A much more abundant neighbour one base away suggests this may be a read error. This chain connects TRBV28 to TRBJ1-3, with D perhaps TRBD1 (5 bases). Trimming removed 8 bases at V and 1 base at J, with 18 bases between. From germline, CDR1 is MDHEN and CDR2 SYDVKM. This CDR3 is built from 16 residues. CDR3 sequence (DNA): TGTGCCAGCCCCCCTGGGGCCAGGCCTTCTGGAAACACCATATATTTT. Residues: CASPPGARPSGNTIYF.

This clonotype was seen ten or more times. The chain combines TRBV6-1 with TRBJ1-1; D may be TRBD1 (5 bases). This CDR3 contains 16 residues. Looked up from germline, CDR1 is MNHNS and CDR2 is SASEGT. The V gene lost 2 bases and the J gene lost 0 bases, with 13 bases spanning the gap. This chain's CDR3 is CASSEYVGRMNTEAFF. For the CDR3, the DNA is TGTGCCAGCAGTGAATATGTGGGACGGATGAACACTGAAGCTTTCTTT.

The sample holds many counts of this clonotype. This chain uses TRBV7-9 with TRBJ2-7; no definite D call. V was pared by 1 base and J by 2 bases, with 9 bases between. This CDR3 region has 14 residues. Germline V gives CDR1 SEHNR, CDR2 FQNEAQ (reference sequence). CDR3 sequence: CASSLVAETYEQYF. The CDR3 bases are TGTGCCAGCAGCTTAGTTGCGGAGACCTACGAGCAGTACTTC.

This clonotype was found many times. One end of the junction is discordant with germline, which a read error may explain. The V call is TRBV20-1, the J call TRBJ2-3; D gene unclear. Germline V CDR1 and CDR2: DFQATT, SNEGSKA (reference sequence). This CDR3 spans 13 amino acids. CDR3 protein: CSARERYTDTQYF. Written as DNA, the CDR3 is TGCAGTGCCAGAGAGAGATACACAGATACGCAGTATTTT.

The V and J genes are TRBV15 and TRBJ2-3, with 13 nucleotides matching TRBD2. CDR1 is LNHNV, CDR2 YYDKDF, per germline (reference sequence). The CDR3 totals 16 residues. The junction had 2 bases not matched to a gene; V was cut back by 4 bases and J by 1 base. CDR3 coding DNA: TGTGCCACCAGCAAAGGACTAGCGGGAGGCACAGATACGCAGTATTTT. It specifies CATSKGLAGGTDTQYF.

The CDR3 sequence: CASKDRGNYGYTF. The CDR3, as DNA: TGTGCCAGCAAGGATAGAGGGAACTATGGCTACACCTTC. The chain uses TRBV27 and TRBJ1-2; D gene uncertain. CDR1 MNHEY and CDR2 SMNVEV come from the germline V gene (reference sequence). Deletions cut 7 bases from V and 2 bases from J, with 11 bases between. This CDR3 has 13 amino acids.

This clonotype was observed many times. This chain links TRBV7-8 with TRBJ1-1; TRBD1 matches 7 bases. V dropped 4 bases and J dropped 1; count of bases not matched to a gene: 15. In germline, CDR1 is SGHVS, CDR2 FQNEAQ. The CDR3 contains 18 residues. This CDR3 reads CASSSSGTATGPNTEAFF. The CDR3 DNA reads TGTGCCAGCAGCTCCTCCGGGACAGCTACTGGACCGAACACTGAAGCTTTCTTT.

This clonotype has only a few counts. This chain joins TRBV7-8 and TRBJ1-3; 9 bases agree with TRBD1. Germline loops: CDR1 SGHVS, CDR2 FQNEAQ. V was clipped by 3 bases and J by 5 bases; unmatched bases: 14. The CDR3 extends over 18 amino acids. As DNA, the CDR3 is TGTGCCAGCAGCTTTTCTTTCCCCTCAGACAGGGGGAGAAACACCATATATTTT. It codes for CASSFSFPSDRGRNTIYF.

The rearrangement uses TRBV12-3 or TRBV12-4 and TRBJ1-2, with D tentatively TRBD1 (5 bases). V dropped 5 bases and J dropped 7 bases, with 11 bases sitting between them. CDR3 length: 12 amino acids. CDR3 coding DNA: TGTGCCAGCAGTGGCAGGGTGGGTGGCTACACCTTC. It is translated as CASSGRVGGYTF.

This clonotype was found many times. The chain combines TRBV13 with TRBJ2-3, with TRBD2 matching 7 bases. Germline V gives CDR1 PRHDT, CDR2 FYEKMQ (reference sequence). J was trimmed by 1 base and V by 5 bases; bases with no gene match: 0. CDR3 length: 13 residues. CDR3 residues: CASSTSGTDTQYF. The CDR3, as DNA: TGTGCCAGCAGCACTAGCGGCACAGATACGCAGTATTTT.

This clonotype came up many times. This chain connects TRBV20-1 to TRBJ2-5; D tentatively fits TRBD1 or TRBD2 (6 bases each). The CDR3 is made up of 14 amino acids. V dropped 3 bases and J dropped 4 bases, with 15 bases sitting between them. Germline assignment: CDR1 DFQATT and CDR2 SNEGSKA (reference sequence). Here the CDR3 reads CSARGGTQGETQYF. DNA for the CDR3: TGCAGTGCTAGGGGCGGGACACAGGGAGAGACCCAGTACTTC.

This clonotype has a count of ten or more. The rearrangement joins TRBV28 to TRBJ2-5; D possibly corresponds to TRBD1 (6 bases). Looked up from germline, CDR1 is MDHEN and CDR2 is SYDVKM. V shed 4 bases and J shed 0 bases, with 12 bases lying between them. The CDR3 extends over 15 amino acids. CDR3 DNA: TGTGCCAGCAGTTCGACAGGATGGTACCAAGAGACCCAGTACTTC. Translation: CASSSTGWYQETQYF.

The V and J genes are TRBV7-9 and TRBJ1-2; 7 bases fit TRBD1. This CDR3 contains 19 residues. Looked up from germline, CDR1 is SEHNR and CDR2 is FQNEAQ (reference sequence). V was pared by 4 bases and J by 0 bases, with 17 bases of the junction left unmatched. DNA for the CDR3: TGTGCCAGCAGCTCAGGGGGTACCCATTCCCGATACCCTAACTATGGCTACACCTTC. Translating it yields CASSSGGTHSRYPNYGYTF.

This clonotype was counted many times. CDR3 sequence reads: CASSSPWGNIQYF. The CDR3, as DNA: TGTGCCAGCAGCTCGCCGTGGGGAAACATTCAGTACTTC. The rearrangement joins TRBV11-2 to TRBJ2-4; D is ambiguous. The germline CDR1 and CDR2 sequences are SGHAT and FQNNGV. The CDR3 spans 13 residues. The V gene lost 4 bases and the J gene lost 6 bases, with 10 bases spanning the gap.

This clonotype was picked up many times. The chain links TRBV12-3 or TRBV12-4 to TRBJ2-1; perhaps TRBD1 as D (7 bases). This CDR3 spans 14 amino acids. Trimming cost V 8 bases and J 12 bases, with 23 bases left between them. This CDR3 is CASAKTGAGGLQFF. CDR3 DNA sequence: TGTGCCAGCGCGAAAACGGGGGCAGGGGGTTTGCAGTTCTTC.

Ten or more counts support this clonotype. The V gene is TRBV28, the J gene TRBJ1-2; 7 bases agree with TRBD1. The CDR3 contains 13 residues. J gave up 6 bases and V 2 bases, and 3 bases lay outside the gene matches. Germline V gives CDR1 MDHEN, CDR2 SYDVKM. The CDR3 region has the DNA TGTGCCAGCAGTTTAAACAGGGGCCATGGCTACACCTTC. The encoded protein is CASSLNRGHGYTF.

This clonotype appeared a single time. V is TRBV11-1 and J is TRBJ2-7, with D perhaps matching TRBD1 (6 bases). Germline CDR1 and CDR2: SGHAT and FQDESV (reference sequence). The V end was cut by 5 bases, the J end by 4 bases, with 18 bases between. CDR3 length: 15 residues. The DNA of the CDR3 is TGTGCCAGCAGCCAGGGGCCTTTCGAGGGATACGAGCAGTACTTC. Its translation is CASSQGPFEGYEQYF.

This clonotype was counted at least ten times. This chain connects TRBV12-3 or TRBV12-4 to TRBJ2-1, with TRBD2 matching 10 bases. V was clipped by 1 base and J by 8 bases; unmatched bases: 5. The CDR3 extends over 15 amino acids. Written as DNA, the CDR3 is TGTGCCAGCAGTTTAGGAGCGGGAGGGACCGATGAGCAGTTCTTC. It specifies CASSLGAGGTDEQFF.

This clonotype was seen more than once but under ten times. The chain combines TRBV19 with TRBJ2-3; TRBD2 agrees at 12 bases. Germline trimming cut 4 bases from V and 3 bases from J; bases unmatched to any gene: 5. Per the germline V gene, CDR1 is LNHDA and CDR2 is SQIVND (reference sequence). The CDR3 runs 16 residues. This CDR3 reads CASSSLAGGRTDTQYF. CDR3 DNA sequence: TGTGCCAGTAGTAGTCTAGCGGGAGGGCGTACAGATACGCAGTATTTT.

This clonotype came up many times. The chain joins TRBV2 to TRBJ2-3; 11 bases line up with TRBD2. V lost 8 bases and J lost 5; bases outside the gene matches: 6. The CDR3 contains 14 residues. Germline loops: CDR1 SNHLY, CDR2 FYNNEI. The CDR3 protein is CASVTSGAQDTQYF. The CDR3 coding sequence is TGTGCCAGCGTGACTAGCGGGGCGCAAGATACGCAGTATTTT.

This clonotype came up a few times. V and J are TRBV2 and TRBJ2-6; D gene uncertain. CDR3 length equals 14 residues. The germline V and J ends were trimmed by 6 bases and 2 bases, with 8 bases remaining between them. Germline V gene sequence: CDR1 SNHLY, CDR2 FYNNEI. CDR3 in amino acids: CASSVLAGANVLTF. CDR3 nucleotide sequence: TGTGCCAGCAGCGTTTTAGCTGGGGCCAACGTCCTGACTTTC.